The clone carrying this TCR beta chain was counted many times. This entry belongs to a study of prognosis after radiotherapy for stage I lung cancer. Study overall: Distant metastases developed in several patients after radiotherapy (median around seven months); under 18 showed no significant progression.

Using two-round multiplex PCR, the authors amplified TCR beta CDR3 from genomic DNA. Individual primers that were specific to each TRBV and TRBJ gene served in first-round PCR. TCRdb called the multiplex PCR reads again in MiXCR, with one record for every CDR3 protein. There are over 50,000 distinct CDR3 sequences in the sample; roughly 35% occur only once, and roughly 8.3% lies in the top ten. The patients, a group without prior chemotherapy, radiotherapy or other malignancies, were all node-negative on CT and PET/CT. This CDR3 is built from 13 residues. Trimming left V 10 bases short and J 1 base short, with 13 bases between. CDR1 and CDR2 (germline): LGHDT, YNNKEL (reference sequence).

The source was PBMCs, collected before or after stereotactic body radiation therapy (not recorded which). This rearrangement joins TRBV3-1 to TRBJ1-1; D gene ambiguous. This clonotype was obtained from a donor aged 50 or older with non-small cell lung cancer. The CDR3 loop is CANGGPKNTEAFF. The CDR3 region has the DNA TGTGCCAACGGTGGGCCCAAGAACACTGAAGCTTTCTTT. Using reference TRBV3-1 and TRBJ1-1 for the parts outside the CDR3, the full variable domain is DTAVSQTPKYLVTQMGNDKSIKCEQNLGHDTMYWYKQDSKKFLKIMFSYNNKELIINETVPNRFSPKSPDKAHLNLHINSLELGDSAVYFCANGGPKNTEAFFGQGTRLTVV.